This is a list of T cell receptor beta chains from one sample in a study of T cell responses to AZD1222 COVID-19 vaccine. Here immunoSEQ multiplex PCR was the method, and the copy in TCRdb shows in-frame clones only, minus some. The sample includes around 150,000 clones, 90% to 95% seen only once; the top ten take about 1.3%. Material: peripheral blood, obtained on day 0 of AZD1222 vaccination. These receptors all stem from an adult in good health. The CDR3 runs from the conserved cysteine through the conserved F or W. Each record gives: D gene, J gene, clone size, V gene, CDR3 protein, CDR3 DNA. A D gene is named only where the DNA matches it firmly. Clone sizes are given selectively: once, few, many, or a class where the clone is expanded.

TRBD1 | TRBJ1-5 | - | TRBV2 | CASSATGQGAQPQHF | TGTGCCAGCAGCGCCACGGGACAGGGGGCTCAGCCCCAGCATTTT
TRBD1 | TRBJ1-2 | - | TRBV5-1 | CASSLDGTGGLRGYTF | TGCGCCAGCAGCTTGGACGGGACAGGGGGCCTTCGTGGCTACACCTTC
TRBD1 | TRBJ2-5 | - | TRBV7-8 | CASSPQGTAETQYF | TGTGCCAGCAGCCCCCAAGGGACAGCGGAGACCCAGTACTTC
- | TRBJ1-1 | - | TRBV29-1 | CSVPSVNTEAFF | TGCAGCGTCCCTTCCGTGAACACTGAAGCTTTCTTT
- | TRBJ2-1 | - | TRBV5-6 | CASSLDRATYNEQFF | TGTGCCAGCAGCTTGGACAGGGCCACCTACAATGAGCAGTTCTTC
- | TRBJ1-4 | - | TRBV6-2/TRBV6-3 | CASSSRGINEKLFF | TGTGCCAGCAGTTCCCGGGGGATTAATGAAAAACTGTTTTTT
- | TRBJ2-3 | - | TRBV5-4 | CASSLNPSSTDTQYF | TGTGCCAGCAGCTTGAACCCGTCTAGCACAGATACGCAGTATTTT
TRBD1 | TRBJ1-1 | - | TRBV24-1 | CATRLPKRTGRETEAFF | TGTGCCACCAGACTACCTAAAAGGACAGGGAGGGAAACTGAAGCTTTCTTT
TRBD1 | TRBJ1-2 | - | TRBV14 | CASSQDQGLGTEHGYTF | TGTGCCAGCAGCCAAGATCAGGGACTAGGGACAGAACATGGCTACACCTTC
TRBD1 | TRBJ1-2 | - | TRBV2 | CASSELGGTGIYGYTF | TGTGCCAGCAGTGAATTGGGCGGGACAGGGATCTATGGCTACACCTTC
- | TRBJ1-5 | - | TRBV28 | CASGFLSNQPQHF | TGTGCATCCGGATTCCTTAGCAATCAGCCCCAGCATTTT
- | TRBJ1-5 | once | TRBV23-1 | CASSSAGRGNQPQHF | TGCGCCAGCAGCTCCGCGGGGAGGGGCAATCAGCCCCAGCATTTT
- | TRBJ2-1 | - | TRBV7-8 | CASSFFLGNEQFF | TGTGCCAGCAGCTTTTTCCTGGGCAATGAGCAGTTCTTC
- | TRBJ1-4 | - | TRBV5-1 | CASRSGVNEKLFF | TGCGCCAGCAGATCAGGGGTGAATGAAAAACTGTTTTTT
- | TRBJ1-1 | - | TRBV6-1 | CASSEELGAWPEAFF | TGTGCCAGCAGTGAAGAATTGGGGGCCTGGCCTGAAGCTTTCTTT
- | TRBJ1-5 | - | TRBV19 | CASSIQGIKLGNQPQHF | TGTGCCAGTAGTATACAGGGTATTAAGTTGGGCAATCAGCCCCAGCATTTT
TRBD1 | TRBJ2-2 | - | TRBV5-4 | CASSFRTGATNTGELFF | TGTGCCAGCAGCTTTAGAACAGGGGCGACGAACACCGGGGAGCTGTTTTTT
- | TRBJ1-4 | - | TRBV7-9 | CASSPRGVAASEKLFF | TGTGCCAGCAGTCCCCGTGGGGTTGCGGCGTCTGAAAAACTGTTTTTT
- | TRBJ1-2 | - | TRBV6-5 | CASSRDTSYYYGYTF | TGTGCCAGCAGTCGTGACACATCCTATTACTATGGCTACACCTTC
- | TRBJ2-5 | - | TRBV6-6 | CASSYRIPETQYF | TGTGCCAGCAGTTACCGGATCCCGGAGACCCAGTACTTC
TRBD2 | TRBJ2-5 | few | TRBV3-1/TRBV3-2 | CASSPGGVSETQYF | TGTGCCAGCAGCCCGGGAGGGGTATCGGAGACCCAGTACTTC
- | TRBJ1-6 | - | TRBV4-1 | CASSPGPGRNSPLHF | TGCGCCAGCAGCCCGGGTCCGGGGCGAAATTCACCCCTCCACTTT
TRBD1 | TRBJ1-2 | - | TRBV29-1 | CSVEKTGTGGGYTF | TGCAGCGTTGAAAAGACAGGAACAGGGGGTGGCTACACCTTC
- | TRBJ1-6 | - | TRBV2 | CASSARDGGQPLHF | TGTGCCAGCAGTGCAAGGGACGGTGGACAACCCCTCCACTTT
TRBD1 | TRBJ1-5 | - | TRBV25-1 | CASSGQGSQPQHF | TGTGCCAGCAGTGGACAGGGTAGTCAGCCCCAGCATTTT
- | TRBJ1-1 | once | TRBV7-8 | CASSLAPKGGAFF | TGTGCCAGCAGCTTAGCGCCGAAGGGAGGAGCTTTCTTT
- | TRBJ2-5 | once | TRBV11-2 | CASSLDGGQETQYF | TGTGCCAGCAGCTTAGACGGGGGACAAGAGACCCAGTACTTC
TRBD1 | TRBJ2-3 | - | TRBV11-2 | CASSLTSDREFTDTQYF | TGTGCCAGCAGCTTAACGAGTGACAGGGAATTCACAGATACGCAGTATTTT
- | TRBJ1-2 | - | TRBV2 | CASSSRSGSYGYTF | TGTGCCAGCAGTTCCAGGTCGGGCAGCTATGGCTACACCTTC
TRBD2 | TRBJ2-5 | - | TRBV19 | CASSIGAGGETQYF | TGTGCCAGTAGTATAGGAGCGGGGGGGGAGACCCAGTACTTC
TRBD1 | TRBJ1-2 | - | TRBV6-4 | CASSLRGPYGYTF | TGTGCCAGCAGTCTCAGGGGGCCCTATGGCTACACCTTC
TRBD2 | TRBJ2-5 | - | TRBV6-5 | CASTSGRLETQYF | TGTGCCAGCACGAGCGGGAGACTGGAGACCCAGTACTTC
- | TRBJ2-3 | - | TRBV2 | CASSEAVLAPVDPDTQYF | TGTGCCAGCAGTGAAGCTGTCCTAGCACCCGTGGACCCAGATACGCAGTATTTT
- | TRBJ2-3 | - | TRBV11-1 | CASSLGFAEDTQYF | TGTGCCAGCAGCTTAGGCTTTGCGGAAGATACGCAGTATTTT
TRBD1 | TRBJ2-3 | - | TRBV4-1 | CASSQRGGATDTQYF | TGCGCCAGCAGCCAACGAGGGGGCGCGACAGATACGCAGTATTTT
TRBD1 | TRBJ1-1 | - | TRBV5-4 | CASSFWTGGYMNTEAFF | TGTGCCAGCAGCTTTTGGACAGGAGGATACATGAACACTGAAGCTTTCTTT